This TCR beta chain came from a study of beta chain features in type 1 diabetes. Study overall: The number of sorted cells examined across all samples was 107,917,701.

The length of the CDR3 is 15 residues. Trimming shortened V by 4 bases and J by 0 bases, and 12 bases separated the two germline ends. Germline V CDR1 and CDR2: KGHSH, LQKENI. Study-level results: Sequencing the cDNA could make cells with high TCR expression show up more than they should.

Reverse transcription of all isolated RNA meant that expressed TCRB transcripts were sequenced. Generated by immunoSEQ multiplex PCR, the TCRdb table keeps only in-frame clones and is missing some. Here the sample spans 350,000 to 450,000 clones, about 14% being singletons. To note about this clone: Its antigen is unknown.

This chain joins TRBV18 and TRBJ1-1; a weak D match, TRBD1 (5 bases). The TCR comes from a woman aged 18-35 years in good health. Specimen: naive CD4+ T cells from blood. Written as DNA, the CDR3 is TGTGCCAGCTCACTGATAGTAGGGGTGAACACTGAAGCTTTCTTT. It encodes CASSLIVGVNTEAFF.